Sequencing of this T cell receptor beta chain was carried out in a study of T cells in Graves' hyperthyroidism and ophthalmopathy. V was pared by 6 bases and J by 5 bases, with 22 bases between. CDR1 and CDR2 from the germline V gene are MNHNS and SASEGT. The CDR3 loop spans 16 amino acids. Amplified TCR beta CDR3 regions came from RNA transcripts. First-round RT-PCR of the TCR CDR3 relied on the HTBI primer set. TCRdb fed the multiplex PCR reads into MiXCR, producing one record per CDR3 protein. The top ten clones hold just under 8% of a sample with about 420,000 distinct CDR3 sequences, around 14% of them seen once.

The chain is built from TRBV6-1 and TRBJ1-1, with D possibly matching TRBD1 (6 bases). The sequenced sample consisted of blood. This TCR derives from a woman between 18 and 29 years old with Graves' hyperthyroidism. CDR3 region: CASRGGVIDMRTEAFF. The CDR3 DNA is TGTGCCAGCAGAGGGGGGGTTATAGATATGAGGACTGAAGCTTTCTTT.